A single sample is the source of the 26 T cell receptor beta chains below, sequenced in a study of T cells in Graves' hyperthyroidism and ophthalmopathy. Using RNA transcripts as the source, TCR beta CDR3 regions were amplified. The HTBI primer set served for first-round RT-PCR of the TCR CDR3. TCRdb ran MiXCR on the multiplex PCR reads and lists one entry per CDR3 protein. The top ten hold around 30% of the sample, which has about 400,000 distinct CDR3 sequences, 11% to 15% seen once. The specimen sequenced was blood. The receptors were sampled from a man aged 50 to 60 with Graves' ophthalmopathy.

This clonotype was detected many times. V and J are TRBV20-1 and TRBJ2-7, with unresolved D. The V gene's germline CDR1 is DFQATT and CDR2 SNEGSKA (reference sequence). The CDR3 has 13 amino acids. Trimming shortened V by 6 bases and J by 6 bases, and 18 bases separated the two germline ends. This CDR3 is CSASDVRAIEQYF. The CDR3 DNA sequence: TGCAGTGCCTCGGACGTAAGGGCAATCGAGCAGTACTTC.

This chain uses TRBV19 with TRBJ2-2, with 11 bases identical to TRBD1. This CDR3 has 15 amino acids. Germline V lookup: CDR1 LNHDA, CDR2 SQIVND (reference sequence). Losses at the gene ends were 4 bases for V and 5 bases for J; bases not matched to a gene: 3. This chain's CDR3 is CASSTGTGGTGELFF. The CDR3 bases are TGTGCCAGTAGTACGGGGACAGGGGGAACCGGGGAGCTGTTTTTT.

Ten or more counts support this clonotype. This chain uses TRBV4-2 with TRBJ2-1; 8 nucleotides match TRBD2. The CDR3 loop spans 17 amino acids. Germline lookup yields CDR1 LGHNA and CDR2 YNFKEQ. The ends lost 1 base at V and 2 bases at J; junction bases unmatched: 7. CDR3 DNA sequence: TGTGCCAGCAGCCAAGTTGTAGCGGGAATCGCCTACAATGAGCAGTTCTTC. This gives the protein CASSQVVAGIAYNEQFF.

The V and J genes are TRBV7-6 and TRBJ2-3; 8 positions agree with TRBD2. CDR1 is SGHVS, CDR2 FNYEAQ, per germline. The CDR3 covers 16 residues. Germline trimming cut 1 base from V and 6 bases from J; bases unmatched to any gene: 9. This CDR3 is CASSLGGAGGTDTQYF. The DNA for the CDR3 is TGTGCCAGCAGCTTAGGCGGGGCGGGAGGAACGGATACGCAGTATTTT.

This clonotype came up many times. V is TRBV15 and J is TRBJ2-3; 11 positions match TRBD2. Germline values: CDR1 LNHNV, CDR2 YYDKDF (reference sequence). This CDR3 is 16 amino acids long. V dropped 2 bases and J dropped 3; count of bases not matched to a gene: 4. The CDR3, as DNA: TGTGCCACCAGCAGACGGGCTAGCGGGGGGACAGATACGCAGTATTTT. Amino acids: CATSRRASGGTDTQYF.

In the case of this clonotype: This may arise from a read error, as a much more abundant clone is one base away. The chain has TRBV7-9 and TRBJ2-5; 8 bases align to TRBD1. The V gene's germline CDR1 is SEHNR and CDR2 FQNEAQ (reference sequence). Trimming cost V 0 bases and J 3 bases; bases outside gene matches: 6. The CDR3 extends over 16 amino acids. This CDR3 reads CASSLARAGGEETQYF. CDR3 DNA: TGTGCCAGCAGCTTAGCCAGGGCAGGGGGCGAAGAGACCCAGTACTTC.

V usage is TRBV3-1 and J usage is TRBJ2-7, with 8 bases lining up with TRBD2. Looked up from germline, CDR1 is LGHDT and CDR2 is YNNKEL (reference sequence). Germline trimming cut 1 base from V and 1 base from J; bases unmatched to any gene: 9. The CDR3 runs 17 residues. DNA for the CDR3: TGTGCCAGCAGCCAAGGTATGCCCTTAGCGGGGTCCTACGAGCAGTACTTC. This codes for CASSQGMPLAGSYEQYF.

This chain joins TRBV7-2 and TRBJ2-7; TRBD2 matches at 7 bases. The ends lost 6 bases at V and 0 bases at J; junction bases unmatched: 8. The CDR3 sequence is 15 residues long. The germline CDR1 and CDR2 sequences are SGHTA and FQGNSA. CDR3 sequence: CASSRDYSISYEQYF. CDR3 bases: TGTGCCAGCAGTCGGGACTACTCAATCTCCTACGAGCAGTACTTC.

The chain links TRBV20-1 to TRBJ1-3; D remains unclear. The V end lost 3 bases, the J end lost 0 bases, and 12 bases lay between the germline ends. The CDR3 consists of 15 residues. Germline V lookup: CDR1 DFQATT, CDR2 SNEGSKA (reference sequence). The CDR3 region is CSASDRMSSGNTIYF. The CDR3 DNA is TGCAGTGCTAGTGACCGGATGTCCTCTGGAAACACCATATATTTT.

This clonotype was seen a few times. The V call is TRBV7-6, the J call TRBJ2-1; D is undetermined. The germline V and J ends were trimmed by 1 base and 4 bases, with 11 bases remaining between them. Germline V lookup: CDR1 SGHVS, CDR2 FNYEAQ. The length of the CDR3 is 15 residues. The CDR3 DNA is TGTGCCAGCAGCTTAGAGCACGGACCGTACAATGAGCAGTTCTTC. Translation gives CASSLEHGPYNEQFF. Variable domain in full (rest from reference TRBV7-6 and TRBJ2-1): GAGVSQSPRYKVTKRGQDVALRCDPISGHVSLYWYRQALGQGPEFLTYFNYEAQQDKSGLPNDRFSAERPEGSISTLTIQRTEQRDSAMYRCASSLEHGPYNEQFFGPGTRLTVL.

The gene calls are TRBV19 and TRBJ2-1; D is undetermined. V gave up 10 bases and J gave up 9 bases, with 16 bases separating them. Per germline, CDR1 LNHDA and CDR2 SQIVND (reference sequence). The CDR3 covers 12 residues. The CDR3 protein is CATNPRSGEQFF. As DNA, the CDR3 is TGTGCCACTAACCCCCGCTCTGGTGAGCAGTTCTTC.

The gene calls are TRBV6-1 and TRBJ2-3, with 14 nucleotides matching TRBD2. Per germline, CDR1 MNHNS and CDR2 SASEGT. V trimming: 6 bases; J trimming: 7 bases; junction bases outside the gene matches: 3. This CDR3 comprises 14 residues. The CDR3 is CASSRTSGRYTQYF. CDR3 DNA: TGTGCCAGCAGCCGGACTAGCGGGAGGTATACGCAGTATTTT.

The chain is built from TRBV27 and TRBJ2-1; 7 nucleotides match TRBD1. Looked up from germline, CDR1 is MNHEY and CDR2 is SMNVEV (reference sequence). V dropped 0 bases and J dropped 3; count of bases not matched to a gene: 5. The CDR3 totals 16 residues. Written as DNA, the CDR3 is TGTGCCAGCAGTTTATCTACAGGGGAAATCTACAATGAGCAGTTCTTC. Amino acids: CASSLSTGEIYNEQFF.

CDR3 sequence reads: CASRDRGSGYTF. As DNA, the CDR3 is TGTGCCAGTAGAGACAGGGGGTCTGGCTACACCTTC. V usage is TRBV19 and J usage is TRBJ1-2, with 9 bases identical to TRBD1. CDR3 length: 12 amino acids. J lost 7 bases, V lost 6 bases, and 3 bases had no gene match. The V gene's germline CDR1 is LNHDA and CDR2 SQIVND (reference sequence).

This clonotype was seen ten or more times. This chain connects TRBV28 to TRBJ2-3, with D perhaps TRBD1 or TRBD2 (6 bases each). The CDR3 runs to 17 residues. Trimming stripped 2 bases from V and 0 bases from J, with 15 bases between. Germline CDR1 MDHEN, CDR2 SYDVKM. CDR3: CASSLGGLATSTDTQYF. For the CDR3, the DNA is TGTGCCAGCAGTTTAGGGGGGCTAGCCACTAGCACAGATACGCAGTATTTT.

The table lists this clonotype with a count of one. A much larger clone lies a single base off, so this may be a read error. The chain combines TRBV28 with TRBJ2-4; D is possibly TRBD2 (5 bases). V lost 6 bases, J lost 0 bases, and 12 bases lay in between. CDR3 length: 15 amino acids. Germline loops: CDR1 MDHEN, CDR2 SYDVKM. The CDR3 region has the DNA TGTGCCAGCAGATTACTAGGTCTAGCCAAAAACATTCAGTACTTC. It yields the protein CASRLLGLAKNIQYF.

V gene TRBV15 combines with J gene TRBJ2-4, with a weak D call TRBD1 (6 bases). The germline CDR1 and CDR2 sequences are LNHNV and YYDKDF (reference sequence). The CDR3 totals 16 residues. The V end lost 5 bases, the J end lost 1 base, and 15 bases lay between the germline ends. CDR3: CATSGLTGLAKNIQYF. CDR3 DNA: TGTGCCACCAGCGGACTTACAGGGTTGGCCAAAAACATTCAGTACTTC.

This clonotype was seen repeatedly, ten times or more. The genes are TRBV3-1 and TRBJ2-2; D perhaps matches TRBD2 (6 bases). V gave up 4 bases and J gave up 4 bases, with 16 bases separating them. This CDR3 has 16 residues. Germline values: CDR1 LGHDT, CDR2 YNNKEL (reference sequence). The CDR3 reads CASSPRPKAGTGELFF. The CDR3 coding sequence is TGTGCCAGCAGCCCCAGGCCGAAAGCGGGCACCGGGGAGCTGTTTTTT.

This clonotype has more than one count but fewer than ten. This sequence joins TRBV9 and TRBJ2-1, with 9 bases lining up with TRBD2. The CDR3 extends over 15 amino acids. Per the germline V gene, CDR1 is SGDLS and CDR2 is YYNGEE. Germline trimming cut 3 bases from V and 8 bases from J; bases unmatched to any gene: 9. The CDR3 sequence: CASSASAGGLHEQFF. The CDR3 nucleotides are TGTGCCAGCAGCGCTTCAGCGGGAGGTTTACATGAGCAGTTCTTC.

This clonotype occurred many times. The V gene is TRBV20-1, the J gene TRBJ2-1; D is perhaps TRBD1 or TRBD2 (6 bases each). Germline CDR1 reads DFQATT; CDR2 reads SNEGSKA (reference sequence). There are 13 residues in the CDR3. The V end was cut by 3 bases, the J end by 4 bases, with 10 bases between. DNA for the CDR3: TGCAGTGCTAGGGGGGGCACTTACAATGAGCAGTTCTTC. Translating it yields CSARGGTYNEQFF.

This clonotype appeared many times. The V gene is TRBV2, the J gene TRBJ2-7; D is possibly TRBD2 (5 bases). Germline CDR1 SNHLY, CDR2 FYNNEI. V lost 5 bases and J lost 2, with 16 bases in between. CDR3 length: 15 residues. CDR3 region: CASSFGGKRPYEQYF. The CDR3 DNA reads as TGTGCCAGCAGTTTCGGAGGCAAACGTCCCTACGAGCAGTACTTC.

This sequence joins TRBV10-2 and TRBJ2-7; 15 positions match TRBD2. J gave up 0 bases and V 6 bases, and 9 bases lay outside the gene matches. This CDR3 has 18 residues. The V gene's germline CDR1 is WSHSY and CDR2 SAAADI. The CDR3 DNA reads as TGCGCCAGCAGAAACGCCGGGACTAGCGGGAGGAGCTCCTACGAGCAGTACTTC. Encoded protein: CASRNAGTSGRSSYEQYF.

This clonotype was counted ten times or more. This chain joins TRBV11-2 and TRBJ2-5; 8 nucleotides match TRBD1. The germline CDR1 and CDR2 sequences are SGHAT and FQNNGV. Losses at the gene ends were 4 bases for V and 5 bases for J; bases not matched to a gene: 9. There are 15 residues in the CDR3. CDR3 sequence: CASSSVQGAPETQYF. The CDR3 DNA reads TGTGCCAGCAGCTCCGTCCAGGGGGCGCCTGAGACCCAGTACTTC.

The chain carries TRBV20-1 and TRBJ2-7; TRBD1 agrees at 8 bases. Per germline, CDR1 DFQATT and CDR2 SNEGSKA (reference sequence). This CDR3 is 14 amino acids long. V was pared by 6 bases and J by 3 bases, with 10 bases of the junction left unmatched. CDR3: CSARTGQGVYEQYF. The CDR3 bases are TGCAGTGCCAGGACAGGACAGGGTGTCTACGAGCAGTACTTC.

This rearrangement joins TRBV7-8 to TRBJ2-7, with 7 positions matching TRBD2. Germline CDR1 is SGHVS and CDR2 is FQNEAQ. Trimming cost V 0 bases and J 0 bases; bases outside gene matches: 5. CDR3 length: 16 amino acids. The CDR3 spells CASSLALRGDSYEQYF. DNA for the CDR3: TGTGCCAGCAGCTTAGCGCTCCGGGGGGACTCCTACGAGCAGTACTTC.

This clonotype has ten or more counts. The chain combines TRBV24-1 with TRBJ2-7; D possibly corresponds to TRBD2 (6 bases). CDR1 is KGHDR, CDR2 SFDVKD, per germline. There are 14 residues in the CDR3. Trimming cost V 3 bases and J 6 bases, with 14 bases left between them. The CDR3 DNA reads as TGTGCCACCAGTGATAACGGGAGATCCAGCGAGCAGTACTTC. Translating gives CATSDNGRSSEQYF.